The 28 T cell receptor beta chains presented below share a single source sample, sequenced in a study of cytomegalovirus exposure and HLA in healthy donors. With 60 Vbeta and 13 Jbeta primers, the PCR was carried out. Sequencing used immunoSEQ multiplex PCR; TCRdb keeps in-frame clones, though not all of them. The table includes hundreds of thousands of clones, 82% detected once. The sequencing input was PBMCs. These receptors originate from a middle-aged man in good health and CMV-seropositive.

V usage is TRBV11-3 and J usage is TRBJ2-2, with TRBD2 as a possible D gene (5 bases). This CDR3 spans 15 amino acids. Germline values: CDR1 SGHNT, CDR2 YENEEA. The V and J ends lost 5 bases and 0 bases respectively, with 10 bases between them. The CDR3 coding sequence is TGTGCCAGCAGCCTAACTAGAACGAACACCGGGGAGCTGTTTTTT. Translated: CASSLTRTNTGELFF. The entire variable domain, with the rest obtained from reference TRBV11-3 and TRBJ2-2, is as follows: EAGVVQSPRYKIIEKKQPVAFWCNPISGHNTLYWYLQNLGQGPELLIRYENEEAVDDSQLPKDRFSAERLKGVDSTLKIQPAELGDSAVYLCASSLTRTNTGELFFGEGSRLTVL.

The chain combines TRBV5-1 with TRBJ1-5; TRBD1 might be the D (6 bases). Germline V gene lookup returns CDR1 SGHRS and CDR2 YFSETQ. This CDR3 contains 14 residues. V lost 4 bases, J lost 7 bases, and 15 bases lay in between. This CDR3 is CASSPRAGAQPQHF. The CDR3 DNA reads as TGCGCCAGCAGCCCCCGGGCGGGGGCCCAGCCCCAGCATTTT.

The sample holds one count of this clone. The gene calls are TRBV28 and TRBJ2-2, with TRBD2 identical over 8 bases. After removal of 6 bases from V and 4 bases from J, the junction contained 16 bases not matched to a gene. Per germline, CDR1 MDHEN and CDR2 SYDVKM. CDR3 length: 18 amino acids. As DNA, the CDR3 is TGTGCCAGCAGGGCCACGGGAGGGAGCGGCAGTAGCACCGGGGAGCTGTTTTTT. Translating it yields CASRATGGSGSSTGELFF.

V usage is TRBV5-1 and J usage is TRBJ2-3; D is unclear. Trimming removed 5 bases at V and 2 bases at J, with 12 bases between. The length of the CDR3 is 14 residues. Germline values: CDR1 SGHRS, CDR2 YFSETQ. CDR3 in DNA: TGCGCCAGCAGATGGGCCAGCTACACAGATACGCAGTATTTT. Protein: CASRWASYTDTQYF.

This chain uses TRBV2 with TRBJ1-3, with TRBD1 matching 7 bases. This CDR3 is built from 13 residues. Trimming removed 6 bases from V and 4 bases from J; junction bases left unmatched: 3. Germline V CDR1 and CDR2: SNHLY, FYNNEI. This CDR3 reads CASRRDSGNTIYF. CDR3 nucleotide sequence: TGTGCCAGCAGACGGGACAGCGGAAACACCATATATTTT.

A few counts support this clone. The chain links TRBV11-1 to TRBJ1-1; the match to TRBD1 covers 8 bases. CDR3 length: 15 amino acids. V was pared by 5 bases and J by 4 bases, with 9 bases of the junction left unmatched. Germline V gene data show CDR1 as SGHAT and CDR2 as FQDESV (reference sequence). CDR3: CASSLGQGQITEAFF. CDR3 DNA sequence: TGTGCCAGCAGCCTAGGACAGGGTCAAATCACTGAAGCTTTCTTT.

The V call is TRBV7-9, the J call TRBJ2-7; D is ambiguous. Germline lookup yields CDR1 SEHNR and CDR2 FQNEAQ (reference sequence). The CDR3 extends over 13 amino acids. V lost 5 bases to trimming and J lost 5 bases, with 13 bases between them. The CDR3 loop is CASSIGFRDEQYF. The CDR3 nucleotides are TGTGCCAGCAGCATAGGGTTTCGGGACGAGCAGTACTTC.

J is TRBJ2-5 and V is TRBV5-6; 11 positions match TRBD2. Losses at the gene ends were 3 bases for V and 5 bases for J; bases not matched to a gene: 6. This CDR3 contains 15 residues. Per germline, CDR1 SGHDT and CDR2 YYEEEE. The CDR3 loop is CASSSLAGVGETQYF. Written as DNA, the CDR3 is TGTGCCAGCAGCTCACTAGCGGGAGTGGGCGAGACCCAGTACTTC.

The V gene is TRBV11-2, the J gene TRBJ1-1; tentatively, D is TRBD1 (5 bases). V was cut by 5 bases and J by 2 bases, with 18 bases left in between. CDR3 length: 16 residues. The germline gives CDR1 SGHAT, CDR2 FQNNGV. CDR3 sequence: CASSRRTPHANTEAFF. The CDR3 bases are TGTGCCAGCAGCCGAAGGACACCTCACGCTAACACTGAAGCTTTCTTT. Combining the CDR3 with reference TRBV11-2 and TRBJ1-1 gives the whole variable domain EAGVAQSPRYKIIEKRQSVAFWCNPISGHATLYWYQQILGQGPKLLIQFQNNGVVDDSQLPKDRFSAERLKGVDSTLKIQPAKLEDSAVYLCASSRRTPHANTEAFFGQGTRLTVV.

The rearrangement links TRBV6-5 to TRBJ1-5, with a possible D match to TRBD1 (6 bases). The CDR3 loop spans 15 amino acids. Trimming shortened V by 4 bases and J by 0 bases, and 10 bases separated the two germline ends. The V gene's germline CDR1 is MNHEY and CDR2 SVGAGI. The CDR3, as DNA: TGTGCCAGCAGTTTAGACAGGTATAGCAATCAGCCCCAGCATTTT. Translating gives CASSLDRYSNQPQHF.

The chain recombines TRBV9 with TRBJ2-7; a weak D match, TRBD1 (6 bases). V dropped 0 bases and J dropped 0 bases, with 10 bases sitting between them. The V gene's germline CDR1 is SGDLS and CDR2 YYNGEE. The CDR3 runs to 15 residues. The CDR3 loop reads CASSVGEDSSYEQYF. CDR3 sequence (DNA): TGTGCCAGCAGCGTAGGTGAGGACAGCTCCTACGAGCAGTACTTC.

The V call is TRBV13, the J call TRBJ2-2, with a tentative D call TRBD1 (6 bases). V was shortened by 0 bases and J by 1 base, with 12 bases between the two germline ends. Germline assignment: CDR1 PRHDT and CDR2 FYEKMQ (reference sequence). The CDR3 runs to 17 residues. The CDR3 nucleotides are TGTGCCAGCAGCTTAGGAAGGGGGAGTGTGAACACCGGGGAGCTGTTTTTT. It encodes CASSLGRGSVNTGELFF.

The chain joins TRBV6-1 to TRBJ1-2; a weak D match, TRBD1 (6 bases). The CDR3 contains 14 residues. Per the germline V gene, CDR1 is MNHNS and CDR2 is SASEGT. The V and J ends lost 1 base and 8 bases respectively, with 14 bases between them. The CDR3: CASSEGGGGFGYTF. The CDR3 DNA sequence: TGTGCCAGCAGTGAAGGAGGGGGGGGTTTCGGCTACACCTTC.

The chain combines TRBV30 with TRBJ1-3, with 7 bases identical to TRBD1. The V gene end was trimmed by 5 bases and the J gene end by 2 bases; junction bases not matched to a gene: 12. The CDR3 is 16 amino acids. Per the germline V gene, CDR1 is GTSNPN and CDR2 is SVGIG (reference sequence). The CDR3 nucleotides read TGTGCCTGGGGAGCGTTGGGGACAGTGACTGGAAACACCATATATTTT. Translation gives CAWGALGTVTGNTIYF.

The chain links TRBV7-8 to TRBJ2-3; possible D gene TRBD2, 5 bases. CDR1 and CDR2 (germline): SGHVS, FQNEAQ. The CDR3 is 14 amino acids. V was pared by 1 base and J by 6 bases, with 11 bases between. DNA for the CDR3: TGTGCCAGCAGCTTAGGACGTAGCGCGGATACGCAGTATTTT. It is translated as CASSLGRSADTQYF.

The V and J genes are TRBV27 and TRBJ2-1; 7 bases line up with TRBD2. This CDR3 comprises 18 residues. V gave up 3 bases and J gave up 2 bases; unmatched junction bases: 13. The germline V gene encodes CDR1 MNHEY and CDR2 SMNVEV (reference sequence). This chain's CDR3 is CASSFGSIGRRPYNEQFF. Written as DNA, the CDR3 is TGTGCCAGCAGTTTTGGATCTATCGGGAGGCGCCCCTACAATGAGCAGTTCTTC.

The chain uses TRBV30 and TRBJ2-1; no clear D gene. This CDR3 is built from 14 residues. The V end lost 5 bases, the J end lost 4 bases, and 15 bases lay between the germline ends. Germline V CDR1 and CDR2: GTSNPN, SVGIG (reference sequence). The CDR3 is CAWGSRGIYNEQFF. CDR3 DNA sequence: TGTGCCTGGGGGTCCCGCGGTATTTACAATGAGCAGTTCTTC.

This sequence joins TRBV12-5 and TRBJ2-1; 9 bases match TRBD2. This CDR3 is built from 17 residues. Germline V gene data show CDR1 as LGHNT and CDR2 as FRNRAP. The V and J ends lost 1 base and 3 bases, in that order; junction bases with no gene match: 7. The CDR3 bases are TGTGCTAGTGGTTTGGGACTAGCGGAGACAGTCTACAATGAGCAGTTCTTC. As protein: CASGLGLAETVYNEQFF.

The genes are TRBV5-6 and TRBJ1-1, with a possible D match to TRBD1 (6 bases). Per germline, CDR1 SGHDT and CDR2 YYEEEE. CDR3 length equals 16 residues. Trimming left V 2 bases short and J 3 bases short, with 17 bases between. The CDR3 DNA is TGTGCCAGCAGCTTAAAAACGGTATGGGGGCACACTGAAGCTTTCTTT. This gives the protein CASSLKTVWGHTEAFF.

CDR3 in amino acids: CASSTRDRGSYEQYF. CDR3 in DNA: TGTGCCAGTAGTACCCGGGACAGGGGGTCTTACGAGCAGTACTTC. V gene TRBV19 combines with J gene TRBJ2-7; 11 nucleotides agree with TRBD1. Unmatched junction bases numbered 6, after V lost 4 bases and J lost 4 bases. Germline CDR1 and CDR2: LNHDA and SQIVND (reference sequence). CDR3 length: 15 residues.

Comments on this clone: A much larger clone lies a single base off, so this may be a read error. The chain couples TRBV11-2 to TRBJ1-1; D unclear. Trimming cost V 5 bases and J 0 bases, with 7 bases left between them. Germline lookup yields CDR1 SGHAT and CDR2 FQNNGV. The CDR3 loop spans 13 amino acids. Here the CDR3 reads CASSPTVNTEAFF. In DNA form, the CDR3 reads TGTGCCAGCAGCCCTACAGTGAACACTGAAGCTTTCTTT.

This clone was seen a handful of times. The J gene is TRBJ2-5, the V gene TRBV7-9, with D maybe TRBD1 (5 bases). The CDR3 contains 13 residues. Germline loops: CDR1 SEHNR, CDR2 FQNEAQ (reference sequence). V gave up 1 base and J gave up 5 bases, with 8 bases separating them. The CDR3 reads CASSLGTIETQYF. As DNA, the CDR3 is TGTGCCAGCAGCTTAGGGACAATCGAGACCCAGTACTTC.

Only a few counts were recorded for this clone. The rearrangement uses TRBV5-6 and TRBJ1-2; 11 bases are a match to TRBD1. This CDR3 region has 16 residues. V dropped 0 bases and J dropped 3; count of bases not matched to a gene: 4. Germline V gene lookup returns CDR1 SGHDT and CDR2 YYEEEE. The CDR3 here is CASSLAGTGGDYGYTF. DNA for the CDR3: TGTGCCAGCAGCTTGGCCGGGACAGGGGGGGACTATGGCTACACCTTC. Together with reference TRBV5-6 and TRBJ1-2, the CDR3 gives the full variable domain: DAGVTQSPTHLIKTRGQQVTLRCSPKSGHDTVSWYQQALGQGPQFIFQYYEEEERQRGNFPDRFSGHQFPNYSSELNVNALLLGDSALYLCASSLAGTGGDYGYTFGSGTRLTVV.

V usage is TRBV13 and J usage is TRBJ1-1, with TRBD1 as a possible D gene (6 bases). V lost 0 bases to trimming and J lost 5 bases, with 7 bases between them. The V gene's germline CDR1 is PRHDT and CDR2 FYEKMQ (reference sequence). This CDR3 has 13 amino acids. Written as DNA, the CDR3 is TGTGCCAGCAGCTTAGGAGGGGGAACTGAAGCTTTCTTT. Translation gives CASSLGGGTEAFF. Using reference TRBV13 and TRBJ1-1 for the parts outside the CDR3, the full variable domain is AAGVIQSPRHLIKEKRETATLKCYPIPRHDTVYWYQQGPGQDPQFLISFYEKMQSDKGSIPDRFSAQQFSDYHSELNMSSLELGDSALYFCASSLGGGTEAFFGQGTRLTVV.

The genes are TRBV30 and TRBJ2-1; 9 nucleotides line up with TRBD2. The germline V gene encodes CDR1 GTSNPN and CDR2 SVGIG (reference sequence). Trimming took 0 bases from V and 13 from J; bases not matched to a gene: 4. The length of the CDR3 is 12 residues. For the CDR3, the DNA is TGTGCCTGGAGTGTTGATAGCGGGAGACAGTTCTTC. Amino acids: CAWSVDSGRQFF. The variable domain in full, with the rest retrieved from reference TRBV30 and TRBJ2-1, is SQTIHQWPATLVQPVGSPLSLECTVEGTSNPNLYWYRQAAGRGLQLLFYSVGIGQISSEVPQNLSASRPQDRQFILSSKKLLLSDSGFYLCAWSVDSGRQFFGPGTRLTVL.

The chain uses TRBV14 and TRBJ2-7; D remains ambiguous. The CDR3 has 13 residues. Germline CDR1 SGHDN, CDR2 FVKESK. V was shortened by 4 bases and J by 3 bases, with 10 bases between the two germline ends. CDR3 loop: CASSLSRNYEQYV. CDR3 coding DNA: TGTGCCAGCAGCCTATCTCGGAACTACGAGCAGTACGTC.

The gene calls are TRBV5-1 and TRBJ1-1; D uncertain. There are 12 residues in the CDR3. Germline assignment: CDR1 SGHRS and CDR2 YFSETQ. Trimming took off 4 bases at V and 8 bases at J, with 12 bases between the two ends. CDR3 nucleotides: TGCGCCAGCAGCGATCTAACCAGGGAAGCTTTCTTT. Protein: CASSDLTREAFF.

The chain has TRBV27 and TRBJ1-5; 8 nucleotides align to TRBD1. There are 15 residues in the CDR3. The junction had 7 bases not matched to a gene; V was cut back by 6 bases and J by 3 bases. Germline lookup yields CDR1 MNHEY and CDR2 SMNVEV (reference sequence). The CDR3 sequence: CASSRGTGYNQPQHF. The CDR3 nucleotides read TGTGCCAGCAGCCGGGGGACAGGTTACAATCAGCCCCAGCATTTT.